Presented here are 17 T cell receptor beta chains from one specimen sequenced in a study of OX40 agonist ivuxolimab in advanced cancers. Library preparation used the immunoSEQ multiplex PCR assay. TCRdb carries this immuneACCESS record with in-frame sequences only. Its versions omit some clonotypes, under half of them owing to an unresolved V gene in the studies checked, with the rest unexplained. The sample has roughly 61,000 clones on record, about 81% of them singletons. 0.75% of the sample lies in the top ten. The input for sequencing was CD4+ or CD8+ T cells sorted from blood, taken in a trial of the OX40 agonist ivuxolimab. The receptors were sampled from an adult with an advanced solid tumor such as melanoma, head and neck, liver or kidney cancer.

J is TRBJ2-7 and V is TRBV29-1, with unresolved D. Germline V lookup: CDR1 SQVTM, CDR2 ANQGSEA. CDR3 length: 14 amino acids. V was trimmed by 3 bases and J by 3 bases, leaving 15 bases between them. The CDR3 protein is CSVEASPNGYEQYF. In DNA form, the CDR3 reads TGCAGCGTTGAGGCCAGCCCCAACGGCTACGAGCAGTACTTC.

The gene calls are TRBV6-1 and TRBJ1-1; D gene uncertain. V was trimmed by 7 bases and J by 4 bases, leaving 13 bases between them. Germline CDR1 is MNHNS and CDR2 is SASEGT. This CDR3 has 13 residues. The CDR3 coding sequence is TGTGCCAGCACCCCTCAGATTGCCACTGAAGCTTTCTTT. The encoded protein is CASTPQIATEAFF.

This clone was observed a handful of times. The DNA of the CDR3 is TGTGCCAGCAGCTTCGGTCGGGGGAACTATGGCTACACCTTC. Translation: CASSFGRGNYGYTF. The chain employs TRBV5-5 and TRBJ1-2, with D maybe TRBD1 (5 bases). CDR1 is SGHKS, CDR2 YYEKEE, per germline (reference sequence). Trimming removed 2 bases from V and 2 bases from J, with 10 bases in between. The CDR3 totals 14 residues.

This chain connects TRBV5-1 to TRBJ2-7, with D tentatively TRBD2 (7 bases). This CDR3 is built from 16 residues. Germline V gives CDR1 SGHRS, CDR2 YFSETQ. V lost 0 bases and J 3 bases, leaving 16 bases between the germline ends. The CDR3 DNA sequence: TGCGCCAGCAGCTTGGGGGATTACAGGGACTACTACGAGCAGTACTTC. Amino acids: CASSLGDYRDYYEQYF.

The rearrangement uses TRBV5-5 and TRBJ1-5; TRBD1 is a possible D gene (6 bases). V lost 2 bases, J lost 2 bases, and 20 bases lay in between. Germline CDR1 and CDR2: SGHKS and YYEKEE (reference sequence). The CDR3 length is 18 residues. DNA for the CDR3: TGTGCCAGCAGCTTAAGGGGCGGGGGGCCCGGGCGCAATCAGCCCCAGCATTTT. This encodes CASSLRGGGPGRNQPQHF.

The CDR3 here is CASSLGLRVGTEAFF. CDR3 nucleotide sequence: TGTGCCAGCAGCTTAGGTCTCAGGGTAGGCACTGAAGCTTTCTTT. The rearrangement joins TRBV11-2 to TRBJ1-1; tentatively, D is TRBD1 (5 bases). The CDR3 is 15 amino acids. With 1 base removed from V and 4 bases from J, the gap between germline ends came to 13 bases. Per the germline V gene, CDR1 is SGHAT and CDR2 is FQNNGV.

The chain is built from TRBV7-9 and TRBJ2-1; 7 bases align to TRBD1. Germline V CDR1 and CDR2: SEHNR, FQNEAQ (reference sequence). The CDR3 has 14 residues. V lost 5 bases to trimming and J lost 6 bases; unmatched junction nucleotides: 7. This CDR3 is CASSSGQVGNEQFF. In DNA form, the CDR3 reads TGTGCCAGCAGCAGCGGACAGGTCGGCAATGAGCAGTTCTTC.

The V gene is TRBV11-2, the J gene TRBJ1-6; D is uncertain. The germline V and J ends were trimmed by 5 bases and 8 bases, with 10 bases remaining between them. This CDR3 is 13 amino acids long. Germline assignment: CDR1 SGHAT and CDR2 FQNNGV. The CDR3 coding sequence is TGTGCCAGCAGCCCTTTACTCGATTCACCCCTCCACTTT. Encoded protein: CASSPLLDSPLHF.

This clone was counted once. The chain has TRBV6-1 and TRBJ1-5; a weak D match, TRBD1 (5 bases). Germline loops: CDR1 MNHNS, CDR2 SASEGT. The germline V and J ends were trimmed by 2 bases and 5 bases, with 10 bases remaining between them. The length of the CDR3 is 14 residues. CDR3 nucleotides: TGTGCCAGCAGTGAATGGGGGGGGGATCAGCCCCAGCATTTT. Amino acid sequence: CASSEWGGDQPQHF.

The J gene is TRBJ2-5, the V gene TRBV27; D perhaps matches TRBD2 (7 bases). The CDR3 is 14 amino acids. Germline V CDR1 and CDR2: MNHEY, SMNVEV (reference sequence). Trimming shortened V by 6 bases and J by 5 bases, and 16 bases separated the two germline ends. CDR3 DNA: TGTGCCAGCAGACCCTCGGGGGGCAGGGAGACCCAGTACTTC. It translates to CASRPSGGRETQYF.

This chain links TRBV2 with TRBJ2-6, with TRBD2 matching 9 bases. The CDR3 is 16 amino acids. After removal of 8 bases from V and 0 bases from J, the junction contained 5 bases not matched to a gene. The germline V gene has CDR1 SNHLY and CDR2 FYNNEI. CDR3 in amino acids: CASGGSGGSGANVLTF. The DNA for the CDR3 is TGTGCCAGCGGGGGTAGCGGGGGCTCTGGGGCCAACGTCCTGACTTTC.

The V gene is TRBV11-3, the J gene TRBJ1-3; D is perhaps TRBD1 (5 bases). Germline V gene data show CDR1 as SGHNT and CDR2 as YENEEA. This CDR3 comprises 14 residues. The V and J ends lost 6 bases and 3 bases respectively, with 12 bases between them. CDR3 region: CASSPGRRGNTIYF. Written as DNA, the CDR3 is TGTGCCAGCAGTCCGGGACGCCGTGGAAACACCATATATTTT.

CDR3 region: CASSSTPDTQYF. The CDR3, as DNA: TGTGCCAGCAGCTCAACGCCCGATACGCAGTATTTT. V is TRBV7-9 and J is TRBJ2-3; D gene uncertain. Germline assignment: CDR1 SEHNR and CDR2 FQNEAQ (reference sequence). Trimming pared 4 bases from V and 6 bases from J, leaving 8 bases between. This CDR3 is built from 12 residues.

This clone is labeled medium-sized. The chain has TRBV4-1 and TRBJ2-7; the D gene is possibly TRBD1 (5 bases). The CDR3 runs to 14 residues. V shed 2 bases and J shed 5 bases, with 13 bases lying between them. Germline assignment: CDR1 MGHRA and CDR2 YSYEKL. The DNA for the CDR3 is TGCGCCAGCAGCCAAATTGGGCGCAGGGACGAGCAGTACTTC. Translated: CASSQIGRRDEQYF.

The chain employs TRBV5-1 and TRBJ1-6, with D perhaps TRBD1 (5 bases). Germline CDR1 SGHRS, CDR2 YFSETQ. The CDR3 is made up of 13 amino acids. V lost 0 bases to trimming and J lost 10 bases, with 8 bases between them. The CDR3 loop reads CASSLEGVSPLHF. DNA for the CDR3: TGCGCCAGCAGCTTGGAAGGGGTATCACCCCTCCACTTT.

The rearrangement uses TRBV19 and TRBJ2-1; D unresolved. Germline V gives CDR1 LNHDA, CDR2 SQIVND (reference sequence). There are 15 residues in the CDR3. Trimming took off 2 bases at V and 0 bases at J, with 8 bases between the two ends. CDR3 in DNA: TGTGCCAGTAGTATAATCCGGAGCTCCTACAATGAGCAGTTCTTC. It yields the protein CASSIIRSSYNEQFF.

This clone was detected once. The chain recombines TRBV21-1 with TRBJ2-5; TRBD2 is the table's D call and was not checked against the DNA. TRBV21-1 is a pseudogene locus. This CDR3 region has 19 residues. Written as DNA, the CDR3 is TGTGCCAGCAGCAAAGCTCCGCTACGACCTAGCGGGGGGCCCGAGACCCAGTACTTC. Its protein product is CASSKAPLRPSGGPETQYF.